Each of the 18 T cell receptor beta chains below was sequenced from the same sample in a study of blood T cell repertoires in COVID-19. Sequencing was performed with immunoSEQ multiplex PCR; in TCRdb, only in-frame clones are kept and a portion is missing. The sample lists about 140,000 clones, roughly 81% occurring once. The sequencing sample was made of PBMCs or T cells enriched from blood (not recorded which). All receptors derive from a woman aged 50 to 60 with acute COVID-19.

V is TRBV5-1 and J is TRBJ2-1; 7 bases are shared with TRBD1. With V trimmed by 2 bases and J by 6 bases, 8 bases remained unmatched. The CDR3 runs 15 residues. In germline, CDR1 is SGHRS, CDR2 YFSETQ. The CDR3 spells CASSLRTGGTNEQFF. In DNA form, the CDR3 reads TGCGCCAGCAGCTTACGGACAGGAGGTACCAATGAGCAGTTCTTC.

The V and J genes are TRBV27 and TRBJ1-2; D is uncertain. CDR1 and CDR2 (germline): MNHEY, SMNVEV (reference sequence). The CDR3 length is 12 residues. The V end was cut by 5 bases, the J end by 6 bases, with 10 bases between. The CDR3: CASSPPVNGYTF. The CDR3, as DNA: TGTGCCAGCAGTCCGCCAGTGAATGGCTACACCTTC.

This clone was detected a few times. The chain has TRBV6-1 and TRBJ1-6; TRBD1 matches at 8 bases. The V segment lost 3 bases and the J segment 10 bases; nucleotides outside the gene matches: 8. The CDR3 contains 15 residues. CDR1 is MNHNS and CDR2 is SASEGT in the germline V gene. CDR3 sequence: CASSDKTGGGSPLHF. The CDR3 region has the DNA TGTGCCAGCAGTGATAAAACAGGGGGTGGGTCACCCCTCCACTTT.

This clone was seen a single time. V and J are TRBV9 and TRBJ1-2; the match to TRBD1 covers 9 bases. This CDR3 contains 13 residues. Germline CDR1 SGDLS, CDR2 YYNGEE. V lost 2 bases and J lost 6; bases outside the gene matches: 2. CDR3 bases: TGTGCCAGCAGCGTTGGGACAGGGCATGGCTACACCTTC. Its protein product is CASSVGTGHGYTF.

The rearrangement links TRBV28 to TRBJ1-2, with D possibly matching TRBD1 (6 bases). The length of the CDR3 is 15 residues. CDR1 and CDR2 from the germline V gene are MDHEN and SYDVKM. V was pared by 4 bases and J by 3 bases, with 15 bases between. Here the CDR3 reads CASSSGEGGYYGYTF. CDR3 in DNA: TGTGCCAGCAGTTCCGGAGAGGGGGGGTACTATGGCTACACCTTC.

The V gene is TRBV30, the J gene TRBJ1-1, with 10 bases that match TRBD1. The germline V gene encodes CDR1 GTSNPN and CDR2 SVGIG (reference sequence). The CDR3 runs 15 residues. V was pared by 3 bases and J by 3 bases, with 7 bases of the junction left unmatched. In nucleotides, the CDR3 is TGTGCCTGGAGGGGAGGACAGGGGGTGGACACTGAAGCTTTCTTT. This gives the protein CAWRGGQGVDTEAFF.

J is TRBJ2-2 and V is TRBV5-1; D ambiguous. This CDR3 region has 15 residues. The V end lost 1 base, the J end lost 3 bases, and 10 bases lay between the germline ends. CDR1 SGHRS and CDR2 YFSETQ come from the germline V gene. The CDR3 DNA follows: TGCGCCAGCAGCTTGACCTCCCGGGACACCGGGGAGCTGTTTTTT. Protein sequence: CASSLTSRDTGELFF. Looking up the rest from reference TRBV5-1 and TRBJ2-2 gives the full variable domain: KAGVTQTPRYLIKTRGQQVTLSCSPISGHRSVSWYQQTPGQGLQFLFEYFSETQRNKGNFPGRFSGRQFSNSRSEMNVSTLELGDSALYLCASSLTSRDTGELFFGEGSRLTVL.

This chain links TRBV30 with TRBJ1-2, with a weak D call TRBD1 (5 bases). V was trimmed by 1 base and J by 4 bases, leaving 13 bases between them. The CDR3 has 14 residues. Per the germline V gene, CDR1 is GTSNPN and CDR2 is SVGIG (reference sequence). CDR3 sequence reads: CAWSGQGLSYGYTF. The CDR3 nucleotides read TGTGCCTGGAGTGGGCAGGGACTATCCTATGGCTACACCTTC.

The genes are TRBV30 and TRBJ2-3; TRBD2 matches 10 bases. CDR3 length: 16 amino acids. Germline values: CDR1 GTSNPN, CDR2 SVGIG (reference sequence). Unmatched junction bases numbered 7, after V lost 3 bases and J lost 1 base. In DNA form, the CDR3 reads TGTGCCTGGAGGTTTGTAGCGGGAGGAGGCACAGATACGCAGTATTTT. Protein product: CAWRFVAGGGTDTQYF.

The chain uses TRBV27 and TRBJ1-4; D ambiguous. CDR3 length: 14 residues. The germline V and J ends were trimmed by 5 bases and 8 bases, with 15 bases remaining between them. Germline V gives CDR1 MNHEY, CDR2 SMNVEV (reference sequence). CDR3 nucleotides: TGTGCCAGCAGTCCCAGGACGGCGGGAGAAAAACTGTTTTTT. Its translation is CASSPRTAGEKLFF.

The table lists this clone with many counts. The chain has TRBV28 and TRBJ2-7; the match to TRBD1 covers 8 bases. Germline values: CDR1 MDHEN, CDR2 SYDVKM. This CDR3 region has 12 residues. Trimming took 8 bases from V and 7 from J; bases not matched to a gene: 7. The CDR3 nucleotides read TGTGCCAGCGGGACAGGATCTCGGGAGCAGTACTTC. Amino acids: CASGTGSREQYF.

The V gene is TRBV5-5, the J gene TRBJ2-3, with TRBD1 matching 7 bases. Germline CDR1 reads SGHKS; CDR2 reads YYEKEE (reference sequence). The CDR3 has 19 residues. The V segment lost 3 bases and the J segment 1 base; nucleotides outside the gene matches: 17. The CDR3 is CASSSQLNTGVSGTDTQYF. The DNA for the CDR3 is TGTGCCAGCAGCTCCCAGCTTAACACAGGGGTGAGTGGCACAGATACGCAGTATTTT.

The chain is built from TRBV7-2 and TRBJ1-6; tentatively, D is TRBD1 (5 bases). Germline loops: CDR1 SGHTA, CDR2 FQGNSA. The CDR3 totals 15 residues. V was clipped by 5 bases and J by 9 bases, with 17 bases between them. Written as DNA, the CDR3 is TGTGCCAGCAGCGTCGTTGTAGGGGTGGGTTCACCCCTCCACTTT. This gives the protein CASSVVVGVGSPLHF.

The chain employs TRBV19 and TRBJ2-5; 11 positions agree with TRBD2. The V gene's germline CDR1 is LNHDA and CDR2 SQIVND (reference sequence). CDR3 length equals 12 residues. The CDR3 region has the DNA TGTGAGGGGGGACTAGCGGAAGAGACCCAGTACTTC. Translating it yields CEGGLAEETQYF.

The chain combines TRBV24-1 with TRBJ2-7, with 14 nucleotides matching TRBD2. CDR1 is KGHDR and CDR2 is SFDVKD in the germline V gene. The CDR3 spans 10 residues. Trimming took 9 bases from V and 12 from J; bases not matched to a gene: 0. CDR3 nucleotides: TGTGCCACCGGGACTAGCGGGGGGTACTTC. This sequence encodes CATGTSGGYF.

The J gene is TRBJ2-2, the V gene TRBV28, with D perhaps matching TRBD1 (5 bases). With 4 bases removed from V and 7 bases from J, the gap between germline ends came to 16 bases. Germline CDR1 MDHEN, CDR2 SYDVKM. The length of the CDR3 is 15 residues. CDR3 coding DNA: TGTGCCAGCAGTTCCCGAGGCAGGGCTATCGGGGAGCTGTTTTTT. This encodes CASSSRGRAIGELFF. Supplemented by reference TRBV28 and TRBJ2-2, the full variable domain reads DVKVTQSSRYLVKRTGEKVFLECVQDMDHENMFWYRQDPGLGLRLIYFSYDVKMKEKGDIPEGYSVSREKKERFSLILESASTNQTSMYLCASSSRGRAIGELFFGEGSRLTVL.

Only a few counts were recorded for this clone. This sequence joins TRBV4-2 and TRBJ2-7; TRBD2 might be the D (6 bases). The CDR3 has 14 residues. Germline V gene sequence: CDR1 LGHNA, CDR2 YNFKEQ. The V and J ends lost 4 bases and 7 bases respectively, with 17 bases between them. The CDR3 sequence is CASSPGTSRREQYF. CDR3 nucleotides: TGTGCCAGCAGCCCCGGGACTTCCCGTCGGGAGCAGTACTTC.

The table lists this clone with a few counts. The CDR3 DNA reads as TGTGCCAGCACCGGACAGTACTCCACAGATACGCAGTATTTT. This codes for CASTGQYSTDTQYF. This rearrangement joins TRBV2 to TRBJ2-3, with D possibly matching TRBD1 (6 bases). The CDR3 loop spans 14 amino acids. The ends were cut back, 7 bases at V and 2 bases at J, with 13 bases in the middle. Germline CDR1 is SNHLY and CDR2 is FYNNEI.